Presented here are 24 T cell receptor beta chains from one specimen sequenced in a study of blood T cell repertoires in COVID-19. TCRdb's table, derived via immunoSEQ multiplex PCR, lists solely in-frame clones and lacks some. Of about 240,000 clones in the sample, roughly 80% were seen once. The sample comprised peripheral blood. Source of these receptors: a woman between 18 and 30 years old with acute or convalescent COVID-19.

This clone was found once. The chain combines TRBV5-1 with TRBJ2-4; 7 bases map to TRBD1. The CDR3 extends over 13 amino acids. In germline, CDR1 is SGHRS, CDR2 YFSETQ. Unmatched junction bases numbered 2, after V lost 2 bases and J lost 6 bases. The CDR3 DNA is TGCGCCAGCAGCTTAGGGGGCCTAAACATTCAGTACTTC. Translated: CASSLGGLNIQYF.

V is TRBV28 and J is TRBJ1-1; weak D call: TRBD1 (6 bases). With 7 bases removed from V and 1 base from J, the gap between germline ends came to 10 bases. The CDR3 has 13 residues. CDR1 and CDR2 from the germline V gene are MDHEN and SYDVKM. CDR3 coding DNA: TGTGCCAGCAACAGGGTGAGGAACACTGAAGCTTTCTTT. It encodes CASNRVRNTEAFF.

This chain uses TRBV7-9 with TRBJ2-2; D is uncertain. The CDR3 length is 12 residues. Germline V lookup: CDR1 SEHNR, CDR2 FQNEAQ (reference sequence). Trimming left V 5 bases short and J 6 bases short, with 7 bases between. CDR3 residues: CASSHASGELFF. The CDR3 DNA reads TGTGCCAGCAGCCATGCGTCCGGGGAGCTGTTTTTT.

This clone was detected only a few times. The genes are TRBV5-1 and TRBJ1-1, with 9 bases fitting TRBD1. The germline gives CDR1 SGHRS, CDR2 YFSETQ. V shed 4 bases and J 7 bases; nucleotides not matched to a gene: 11. CDR3 length: 15 residues. The CDR3 coding sequence is TGCGCCAGCAGCCAGGGACAGGGTGGGATTGATGAAGCTTTCTTT. Amino acid sequence: CASSQGQGGIDEAFF.

This chain uses TRBV2 with TRBJ2-7, with TRBD1 matching 7 bases. The CDR3 is 14 residues long. CDR1 is SNHLY and CDR2 is FYNNEI in the germline V gene. V was clipped by 6 bases and J by 3 bases; unmatched bases: 8. The CDR3 nucleotides are TGTGCCAGCAGCCTTCAGGGGGTGGTCTACGAGCAGTACTTC. This gives the protein CASSLQGVVYEQYF.

The chain links TRBV5-1 to TRBJ2-4; TRBD1 aligns across 8 bases. Germline V CDR1 and CDR2: SGHRS, YFSETQ. The CDR3 runs to 16 residues. Losses at the gene ends were 3 bases for V and 15 bases for J; bases not matched to a gene: 20. CDR3 sequence (DNA): TGCGCCAGCAGCTCAGGACAGGGAAACGGTCTCGGGCTGTGGTACTTC. Translated: CASSSGQGNGLGLWYF.

This chain joins TRBV4-3 and TRBJ2-5; 14 bases are shared with TRBD2. The J segment lost 7 bases and the V segment lost 1 base, leaving 14 bases of the junction unmatched. Germline values: CDR1 LGHNA, CDR2 YSLEER. CDR3 length: 19 residues. The CDR3 nucleotides are TGCGCCAGCAGCCAAGGGGCCGGGACTAGCGGGAGAAGTGGGGGGACCCAGTACTTC. Its protein product is CASSQGAGTSGRSGGTQYF.

The chain carries TRBV6-5 and TRBJ2-5; 7 bases match TRBD2. The CDR3 sequence is 12 residues long. From germline, CDR1 is MNHEY and CDR2 SVGAGI. V shed 6 bases and J 6 bases; nucleotides not matched to a gene: 4. CDR3 sequence: CASSRGGQTQYF. The CDR3 region has the DNA TGTGCCAGCAGCCGCGGGGGTCAGACCCAGTACTTC.

The genes are TRBV19 and TRBJ2-1; 10 positions agree with TRBD2. With 2 bases clipped from V and 7 bases from J, the junction kept 8 bases outside the gene matches. The CDR3 covers 16 residues. Germline-derived CDR1 and CDR2 are LNHDA and SQIVND (reference sequence). CDR3 DNA sequence: TGTGCCAGTAGTATAAGAGCGGGAGGGCCCGGGAATGAGCAGTTCTTC. It specifies CASSIRAGGPGNEQFF.

This clone was observed a few times. The V and J genes are TRBV9 and TRBJ2-2, with D possibly TRBD1 on 5 matching bases. This CDR3 spans 17 amino acids. Germline lookup yields CDR1 SGDLS and CDR2 YYNGEE. Trimming shortened V by 0 bases and J by 2 bases, and 14 bases separated the two germline ends. DNA for the CDR3: TGTGCCAGCAGCGTAGTTGAGTCAGGGCCAAACACCGGGGAGCTGTTTTTT. Translating it yields CASSVVESGPNTGELFF.

CDR3 in amino acids: CASNLLNTGELFF. Here the CDR3 DNA reads TGTGCCAGCAACCTACTGAACACCGGGGAGCTGTTTTTT. The rearrangement joins TRBV2 to TRBJ2-2; D gene ambiguous. V gave up 7 bases and J gave up 1 base, with 7 bases separating them. The CDR3 length is 13 residues. Germline CDR1 and CDR2: SNHLY and FYNNEI.

This clone was seen only a few times. The chain couples TRBV10-2 to TRBJ1-6, with 10 bases matching TRBD1. CDR1 and CDR2 (germline): WSHSY, SAAADI. With 6 bases clipped from V and 6 bases from J, the junction kept 5 bases outside the gene matches. The CDR3 consists of 15 residues. CDR3 protein: CASSEGDRGNSPLHF. Here the CDR3 DNA reads TGCGCCAGCAGCGAAGGGGACAGGGGTAATTCACCCCTCCACTTT.

V usage is TRBV28 and J usage is TRBJ2-7; 8 nucleotides align to TRBD1. V lost 4 bases, J lost 3 bases, and 11 bases stayed unmatched. Germline V CDR1 and CDR2: MDHEN, SYDVKM. CDR3 length equals 16 residues. CDR3 sequence reads: CASSSSQGAVFYEQYF. CDR3 DNA sequence: TGTGCCAGCAGTTCCTCTCAGGGGGCAGTTTTCTACGAGCAGTACTTC.

This chain links TRBV28 with TRBJ1-2; D is perhaps TRBD1 (6 bases). V lost 5 bases to trimming and J lost 0 bases, with 13 bases between them. Germline V gene sequence: CDR1 MDHEN, CDR2 SYDVKM. This CDR3 has 15 amino acids. Here the CDR3 reads CASSPYRDANYGYTF. CDR3 bases: TGTGCCAGCAGTCCCTACAGGGACGCTAACTATGGCTACACCTTC.

This clone has only a few counts. The rearrangement joins TRBV18 to TRBJ1-3, with no clear D. The V gene's germline CDR1 is KGHSH and CDR2 LQKENI. The CDR3 spans 14 residues. The V and J ends lost 3 bases and 0 bases respectively, with 6 bases between them. CDR3 bases: TGTGCCAGCTCACCGGAGAGCTCTGGAAACACCATATATTTT. As protein: CASSPESSGNTIYF.

This chain uses TRBV7-2 with TRBJ1-2; TRBD1 aligns across 8 bases. Per the germline V gene, CDR1 is SGHTA and CDR2 is FQGNSA. Losses at the gene ends were 1 base for V and 1 base for J; bases not matched to a gene: 11. CDR3 length: 18 residues. The chain's CDR3 is CASSLGPGQEPINYGYTF. The CDR3 DNA sequence: TGTGCCAGCAGCTTAGGTCCGGGACAGGAACCAATTAACTATGGCTACACCTTC. The complete variable domain, with remaining parts taken from reference TRBV7-2 and TRBJ1-2, reads GAGVSQSPSNKVTEKGKDVELRCDPISGHTALYWYRQSLGQGLEFLIYFQGNSAPDKSGLPSDRFSAERTGGSVSTLTIQRTQQEDSAVYLCASSLGPGQEPINYGYTFGSGTRLTVV.

The chain couples TRBV27 to TRBJ2-2; the D is unclear. V gave up 7 bases and J gave up 3 bases, with 6 bases separating them. CDR3 length: 12 residues. Germline V gene lookup returns CDR1 MNHEY and CDR2 SMNVEV (reference sequence). The DNA for the CDR3 is TGTGCCAGCAAACGGGACACCGGGGAGCTGTTTTTT. It is translated as CASKRDTGELFF.

The chain combines TRBV28 with TRBJ1-4; 11 bases align to TRBD1. The germline CDR1 and CDR2 sequences are MDHEN and SYDVKM. V was pared by 3 bases and J by 4 bases, with 1 base of the junction left unmatched. The CDR3 is 15 residues long. The CDR3 DNA sequence: TGTGCCAGCAGTTTGGGGACAGGGGGTAATGAAAAACTGTTTTTT. It is translated as CASSLGTGGNEKLFF.

The chain recombines TRBV7-9 with TRBJ2-5; no definite D call. Germline CDR1 is SEHNR and CDR2 is FQNEAQ (reference sequence). Trimming stripped 4 bases from V and 0 bases from J, with 6 bases between. This CDR3 comprises 13 residues. In nucleotides, the CDR3 is TGTGCCAGCAGCTCGAGTTACCAAGAGACCCAGTACTTC. As protein: CASSSSYQETQYF.

The chain combines TRBV18 with TRBJ2-1; 11 bases align to TRBD2. Germline CDR1 KGHSH, CDR2 LQKENI. The length of the CDR3 is 17 residues. Unmatched junction bases numbered 9, after V lost 2 bases and J lost 6 bases. The CDR3 here is CASSPWGSGRAGNEQFF. The CDR3 DNA reads TGTGCCAGCTCACCATGGGGTAGCGGGAGGGCTGGCAATGAGCAGTTCTTC.

The chain uses TRBV5-5 and TRBJ1-3; 9 nucleotides align to TRBD1. CDR3 length: 19 amino acids. Germline-derived CDR1 and CDR2 are SGHKS and YYEKEE (reference sequence). Trimming cost V 0 bases and J 4 bases; bases outside gene matches: 14. The CDR3 reads CASSLVGGQGFSGGNTIYF. CDR3 DNA: TGTGCCAGCAGCTTGGTTGGGGGACAGGGCTTTTCGGGAGGAAACACCATATATTTT.

A few counts support this clone. The rearrangement joins TRBV5-1 to TRBJ2-3; TRBD2 agrees at 8 bases. The CDR3 runs 16 residues. Per germline, CDR1 SGHRS and CDR2 YFSETQ. V lost 0 bases to trimming and J lost 5 bases; unmatched junction nucleotides: 8. DNA for the CDR3: TGCGCCAGCAGCTTGGTCGGGAGGGCCGGGGGAGATACGCAGTATTTT. This sequence encodes CASSLVGRAGGDTQYF.

The table lists this clone with a few counts. The chain carries TRBV6-7 and TRBJ2-7, with a possible D match to TRBD2 (5 bases). TRBV6-7 is reported as an ORF; its role is uncertain. The V end was cut by 0 bases, the J end by 3 bases, with 15 bases between. The CDR3 runs to 16 residues. The CDR3 DNA follows: TGTGCCAGCAGTTACTCAGGAAGTAGGAGGTGCTACGAGCAGTACTTC. Translation: CASSYSGSRRCYEQYF.

The J gene is TRBJ1-5, the V gene TRBV29-1, with D uncertain. V dropped 6 bases and J dropped 2 bases, with 8 bases sitting between them. This CDR3 spans 12 amino acids. Germline assignment: CDR1 SQVTM and CDR2 ANQGSEA. CDR3 residues: CSVREGNQPQHF. CDR3 nucleotides: TGCAGCGTCCGAGAGGGCAATCAGCCCCAGCATTTT. The complete variable domain, with remaining parts taken from reference TRBV29-1 and TRBJ1-5, reads SAVISQKPSRDICQRGTSLTIQCQVDSQVTMMFWYRQQPGQSLTLIATANQGSEATYESGFVIDKFPISRPNLTFSTLTVSNMSPEDSSIYLCSVREGNQPQHFGDGTRLSIL.